What follows describes a single T cell receptor beta chain. This receptor's antigen is unknown. The sample holds no much larger clone one base away, and base qualities are not on file. The donors were healthy, HIV-negative adults with no recently reported acute infections or vaccinations. Only Caucasian adults living in Nashville, Tennessee, USA were represented among the donors. Magnetic negative selection was used to enrich CD4+ T cells, after which naive cells were positively selected on CD45RA and the negative fraction became the memory subset. Blood was collected by leukapheresis, and PBMCs were isolated by Ficoll-Histopaque density gradient centrifugation and then cryopreserved in liquid nitrogen vapor phase. Analytical flow cytometry was used to check the purity and quantity of every magnetically sorted T cell population. From each sorted fraction, genomic DNA was isolated and quantified by UV absorbance on a Nanodrop 2000c.

CDR1 and CDR2, looked up from the germline V gene, are MGHRA and YSYEKL. The CDR3 numbers 18 residues from cysteine through phenylalanine. The CDR3 DNA has 54 bases and is translated from base 1. Relative to germline, V is 0 bases shorter and J is 0 bases shorter, with 15 bases between their ends. Using the deep immunoSEQ assay, multiplex PCR amplified TCR CDR3 regions from genomic DNA. For each cell subset, the extracted genomic DNA was distributed evenly across all wells of several immunoSEQ 96-well plates, and each plate served as one replicate. For sorted subsets, roughly 200 ng of genomic DNA, equivalent to 25,000 to 30,000 T cell genomes, went into each replicate PCR. Purified libraries were quantified with a Qubit 3.0 fluorometer, sized on a Bioanalyzer 2100, and re-quantified with the KAPA Library Quantification kit. Every immunoSEQ 96-well plate was sequenced on a dedicated single-read 150-cycle Illumina NextSeq 550 flow cell. The paper's data handling went like this. The immunoSEQ output contained only junctional sequences without quality scores, so filtering could not match that applied to full-length reads. To assign V/J genes and CDR3, sequences were annotated against IMGT germline references using PyIR, a Python wrapper for IgBLAST v1.9. Reads were filtered out if the reads had weak V/J assignments (E-value above 1e-6), no CDR3, stop codons, out-of-frame junctions, or ambiguous translated residues. A V3J clonotype was defined by an identical inferred V gene, J gene, and CDR3 amino acid sequence. The percentage overlap between two repertoires was calculated by dividing the number of shared unique clonotypes by the size of the smaller repertoire. Richness of each repertoire was evaluated using RTK rarefaction, the Chao1 estimator, and Recon v2.1 estimates of unobserved clonotypes. OLGA was used to compute generation probabilities for all TCRbeta clonotypes that the gDNA method yielded from a handful of donors. TCRdb limited this immuneACCESS table to in-frame rearrangements with V and J called. A share of clones is missing; checked studies link under half to unresolved V genes, and the rest is unexplained. That table supplies the V and J calls and clone size; D and trimming were determined from the DNA. The sample yields around 2,000,000 clones; around 95% were counted once. The ten largest clones capture roughly 0.13% of the sample.

The record originates from a study of shared clonotypes between healthy human individuals (dated by TCRdb to about 2020). In the study overall: A few men and a couple of women, aged 18 to 49 years, made up the cohort. For each donor, CD4 naive and CD4 memory were each run on three plates, CD8 naive on two plates, and CD8 memory on one plate. To estimate repertoire size and how much clonotype sharing occurs between individuals, the study deeply sequenced the blood TCR repertoires of several healthy adults. To increase sequencing depth and limit assay-specific biases, TCR repertoire library preparation and sequencing were carried out by different laboratories using diverse techniques. Leukapheresis yielded between about 0.8 and 8.9 billion PBMCs per donor. Overall results and qualifications from the work: Pairwise subsampling led to the expectation that sequencing depth would affect the degree of clonotype sharing among donors. The small number of donors limited the genetic and exposure-history diversity represented. Only blood was sampled, and tissue TCR repertoires likely differ from those in blood. Estimated clonotype richness was generally larger for naive than for memory subsets. Clonotypes shared by all four sorted-subset donors showed higher generation probabilities than non-shared clonotypes. Even with the large sequencing depth, rarefaction of the sorted-subset datasets indicated that sequencing was incomplete. About 5% of naive CD4, 3.5% of naive CD8, about 2.1% of memory CD4, and 0.35% to 0.4% of memory CD8 clonotypes were shared across a few donors.

The sequence came from a man between 18 and 29 years old in good health. In this chain, TRBV4-1 is recombined with TRBJ1-5; the D segment could be TRBD1, given 6 matching bases. Specimen: naive CD4+ T cells sorted from blood. The cell subset or site tag for this specimen amounts to: CD45RA+ positively selected. The bases read TGCGCCAGCAGCCAAGAAGGCGGGGGGCTTCGTAGCAATCAGCCCCAGCATTTT. It codes for CASSQEGGGLRSNQPQHF.